This T cell receptor beta chain was retrieved from a study of beta chain features in type 1 diabetes. Overall study results and limits: Compared to healthy donors, patients appeared to have naive, central memory and Treg TCRB repertoires that were more alike. Shorter TCRB CDR3s, moderately but significantly so, marked every one of the four CD4+ subsets in Type 1 diabetes patients. For cells with high TCR expression, cDNA sequencing could yield over-representation.

For this clone: The antigen is unknown.

Sorting that relied on CD45RO/CCR7/CD25/CD127/CD95/CD27 yielded CD4+ naive, central memory, regulatory and stem cell-like memory cells. The CDR3 is 14 residues long. Germline loops: CDR1 SGDLS, CDR2 YYNGEE. V dropped 0 bases and J dropped 5 bases, with 10 bases sitting between them. The entirety of the isolated RNA underwent reverse transcription, so expressed TCRB transcripts were sequenced. The read count averaged around 4 million across naive, central memory and regulatory T cell samples. Repertoires were generated with immunoSEQ multiplex PCR, while TCRdb's copy carries only in-frame clones and drops some. The sample consists of around 310,000 clones, approximately 15% of them appearing once.

The chain is built from TRBV9 and TRBJ2-3; D is possibly TRBD2 (5 bases). Sequencing input: naive CD4+ T cells from blood. The clonotype originates from a woman between 18 and 29 years old with type 1 diabetes. The CDR3 nucleotides read TGTGCCAGCAGCGTAGCTAGCTTGATAGATACGCAGTATTTT. It translates to CASSVASLIDTQYF.